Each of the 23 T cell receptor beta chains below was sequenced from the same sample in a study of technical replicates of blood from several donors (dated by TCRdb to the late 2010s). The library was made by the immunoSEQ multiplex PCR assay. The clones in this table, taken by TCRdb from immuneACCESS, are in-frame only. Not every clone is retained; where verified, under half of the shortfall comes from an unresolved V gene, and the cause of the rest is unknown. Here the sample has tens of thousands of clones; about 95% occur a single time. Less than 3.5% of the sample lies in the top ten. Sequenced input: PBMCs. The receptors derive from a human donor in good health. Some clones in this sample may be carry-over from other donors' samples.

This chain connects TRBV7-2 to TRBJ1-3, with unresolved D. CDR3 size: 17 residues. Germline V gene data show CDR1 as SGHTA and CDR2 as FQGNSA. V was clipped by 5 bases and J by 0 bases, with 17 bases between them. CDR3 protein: CASSGSLGRGSGNTIYF. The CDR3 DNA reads TGTGCCAGCAGCGGATCCCTAGGCCGCGGCTCTGGAAACACCATATATTTT.

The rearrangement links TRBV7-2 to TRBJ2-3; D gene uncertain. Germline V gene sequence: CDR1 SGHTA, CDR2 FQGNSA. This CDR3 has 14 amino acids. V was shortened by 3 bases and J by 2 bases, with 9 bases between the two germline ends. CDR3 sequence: CASSFDSLTDTQYF. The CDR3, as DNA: TGTGCCAGCAGCTTTGACTCGCTCACAGATACGCAGTATTTT.

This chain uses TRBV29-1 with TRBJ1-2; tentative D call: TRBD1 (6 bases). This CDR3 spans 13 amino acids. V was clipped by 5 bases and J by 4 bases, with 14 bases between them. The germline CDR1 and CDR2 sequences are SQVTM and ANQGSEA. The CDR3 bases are TGCAGCGTTACAGGGTTGGGCCCCTATGGCTACACCTTC. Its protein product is CSVTGLGPYGYTF.

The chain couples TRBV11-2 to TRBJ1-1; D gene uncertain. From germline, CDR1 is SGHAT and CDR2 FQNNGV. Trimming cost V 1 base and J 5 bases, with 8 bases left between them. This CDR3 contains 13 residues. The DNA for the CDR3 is TGTGCCAGCAGCTTAGTGAGGGAAACTGAAGCTTTCTTT. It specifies CASSLVRETEAFF.

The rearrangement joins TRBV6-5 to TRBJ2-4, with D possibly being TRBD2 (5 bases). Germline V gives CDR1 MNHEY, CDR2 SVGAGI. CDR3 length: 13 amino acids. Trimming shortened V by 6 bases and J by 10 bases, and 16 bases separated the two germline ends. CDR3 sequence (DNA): TGTGCCAGCAGACGAGCGGACTTGGGGATTCAGTACTTC. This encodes CASRRADLGIQYF.

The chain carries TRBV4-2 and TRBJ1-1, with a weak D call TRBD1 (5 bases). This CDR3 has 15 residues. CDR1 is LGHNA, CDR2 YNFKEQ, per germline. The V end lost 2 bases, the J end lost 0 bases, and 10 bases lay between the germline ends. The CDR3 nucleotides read TGTGCCAGCAGCCAACCAGGGCCAGTGAACACTGAAGCTTTCTTT. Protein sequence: CASSQPGPVNTEAFF.

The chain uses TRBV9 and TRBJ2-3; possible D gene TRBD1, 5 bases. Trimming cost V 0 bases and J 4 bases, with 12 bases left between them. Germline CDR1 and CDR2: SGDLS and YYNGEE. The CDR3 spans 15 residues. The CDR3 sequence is CASSVEGQYPDTQYF. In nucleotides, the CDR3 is TGTGCCAGCAGCGTAGAGGGGCAGTATCCAGATACGCAGTATTTT.

In DNA form, the CDR3 reads TGTGCCAGCAGCCGGGAGGGGCGAGGGGGCTACACCTTC. Residues: CASSREGRGGYTF. The chain employs TRBV7-9 and TRBJ1-2; maybe TRBD1 (5 bases). CDR3 size: 13 residues. Germline V gene sequence: CDR1 SEHNR, CDR2 FQNEAQ (reference sequence). Trimming cost V 5 bases and J 8 bases, with 15 bases left between them.

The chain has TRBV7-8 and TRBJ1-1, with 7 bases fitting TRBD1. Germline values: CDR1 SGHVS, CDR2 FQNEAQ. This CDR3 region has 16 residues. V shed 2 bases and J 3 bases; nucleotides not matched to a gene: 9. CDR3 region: CASSLRRGPEDTEAFF. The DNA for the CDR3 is TGTGCCAGCAGCTTACGAAGGGGGCCGGAAGACACTGAAGCTTTCTTT.

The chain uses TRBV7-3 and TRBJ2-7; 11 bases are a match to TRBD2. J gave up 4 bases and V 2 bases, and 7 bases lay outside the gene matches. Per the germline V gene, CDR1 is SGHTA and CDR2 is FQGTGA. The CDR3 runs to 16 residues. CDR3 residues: CASSLQGTSGPYEQYF. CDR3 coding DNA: TGTGCCAGCAGCTTACAAGGGACTAGCGGTCCATACGAGCAGTACTTC.

DNA of the CDR3: TGCGCCAGCAGCCTCGGCGGGGGCTATGGCTACACCTTC. It codes for CASSLGGGYGYTF. This sequence joins TRBV4-3 and TRBJ1-2; possibly TRBD1 for D (5 bases). V was cut by 4 bases and J by 4 bases, with 10 bases left in between. From germline, CDR1 is LGHNA and CDR2 YSLEER. The CDR3 totals 13 residues.

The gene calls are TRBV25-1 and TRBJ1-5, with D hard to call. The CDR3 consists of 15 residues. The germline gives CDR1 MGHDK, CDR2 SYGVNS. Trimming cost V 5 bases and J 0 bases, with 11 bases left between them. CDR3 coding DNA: TGTGCCAGCAGTTCCTGGGGAGATAGCAATCAGCCCCAGCATTTT. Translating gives CASSSWGDSNQPQHF.

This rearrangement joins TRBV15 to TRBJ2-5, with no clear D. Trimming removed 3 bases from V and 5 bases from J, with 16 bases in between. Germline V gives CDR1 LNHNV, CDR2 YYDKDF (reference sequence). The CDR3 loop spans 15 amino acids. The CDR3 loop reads CATSSSSHTSETQYF. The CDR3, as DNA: TGTGCCACCAGCAGCAGTTCCCACACGTCTGAGACCCAGTACTTC. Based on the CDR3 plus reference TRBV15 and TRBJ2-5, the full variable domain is DAMVIQNPRYQVTQFGKPVTLSCSQTLNHNVMYWYQQKSSQAPKLLFHYYDKDFNNEADTPDNFQSRRPNTSFCFLDIRSPGLGDTAMYLCATSSSSHTSETQYFGPGTRLLVL.

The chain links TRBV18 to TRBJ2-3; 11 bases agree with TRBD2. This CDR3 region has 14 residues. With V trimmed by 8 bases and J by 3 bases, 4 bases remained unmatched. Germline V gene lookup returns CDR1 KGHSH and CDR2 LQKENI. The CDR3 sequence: CASAGTSGTDTQYF. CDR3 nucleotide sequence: TGTGCCAGCGCAGGGACTAGCGGAACAGATACGCAGTATTTT.

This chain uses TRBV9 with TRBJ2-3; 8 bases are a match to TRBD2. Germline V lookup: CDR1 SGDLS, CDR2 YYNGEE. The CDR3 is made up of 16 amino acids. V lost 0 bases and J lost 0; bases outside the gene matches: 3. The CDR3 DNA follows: TGTGCCAGCAGCGTAGGCGGGGGGCAAAGCACAGATACGCAGTATTTT. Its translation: CASSVGGGQSTDTQYF.

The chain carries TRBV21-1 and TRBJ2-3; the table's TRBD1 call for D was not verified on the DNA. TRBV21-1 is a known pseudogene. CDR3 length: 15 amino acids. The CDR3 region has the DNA TGTGCCAGAGGGGGACAGGGCAGGAGAATGGATACGCAGTATTTT. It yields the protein CARGGQGRRMDTQYF.

The CDR3 sequence: CATKGGYQETQYF. For the CDR3, the DNA is TGTGCCACCAAAGGAGGGTACCAAGAGACCCAGTACTTC. The chain combines TRBV28 with TRBJ2-5; possibly TRBD2 for D (6 bases). Germline V gene data show CDR1 as MDHEN and CDR2 as SYDVKM. The length of the CDR3 is 13 residues. The V gene lost 10 bases and the J gene lost 0 bases, with 12 bases spanning the gap.

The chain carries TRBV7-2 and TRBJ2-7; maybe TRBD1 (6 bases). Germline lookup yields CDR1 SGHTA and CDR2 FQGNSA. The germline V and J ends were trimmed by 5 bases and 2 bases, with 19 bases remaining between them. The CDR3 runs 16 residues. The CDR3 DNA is TGTGCCAGCAGCCCCTGGACCGGGACACTAGCCTACGAGCAGTACTTC. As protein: CASSPWTGTLAYEQYF.

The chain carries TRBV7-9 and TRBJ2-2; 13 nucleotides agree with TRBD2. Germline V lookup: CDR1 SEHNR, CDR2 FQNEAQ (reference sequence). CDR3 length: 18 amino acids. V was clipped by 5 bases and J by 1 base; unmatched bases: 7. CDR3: CASSPRLAGGVNTGELFF. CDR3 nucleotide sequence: TGTGCCAGCAGCCCCAGACTAGCGGGAGGTGTGAACACCGGGGAGCTGTTTTTT.

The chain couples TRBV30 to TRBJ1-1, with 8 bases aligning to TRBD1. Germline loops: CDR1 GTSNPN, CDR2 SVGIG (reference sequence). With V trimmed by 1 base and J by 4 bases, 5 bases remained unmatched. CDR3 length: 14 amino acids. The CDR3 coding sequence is TGTGCCTGGAGTGGGACAGGGACCGGCACTGAAGCTTTCTTT. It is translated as CAWSGTGTGTEAFF.

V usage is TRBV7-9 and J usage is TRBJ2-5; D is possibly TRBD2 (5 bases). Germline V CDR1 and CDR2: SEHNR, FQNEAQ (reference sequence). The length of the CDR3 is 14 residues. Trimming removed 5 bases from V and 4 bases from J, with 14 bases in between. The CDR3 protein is CASSRPGAGETQYF. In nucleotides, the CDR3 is TGTGCCAGCAGCCGCCCGGGTGCGGGAGAGACCCAGTACTTC.

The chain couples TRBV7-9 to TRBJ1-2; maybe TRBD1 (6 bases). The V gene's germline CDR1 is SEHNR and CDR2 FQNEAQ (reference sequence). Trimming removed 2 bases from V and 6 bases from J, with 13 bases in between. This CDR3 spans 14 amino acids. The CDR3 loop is CASSLPRQDDGYTF. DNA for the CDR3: TGTGCCAGCAGCTTACCACGACAGGACGATGGCTACACCTTC.

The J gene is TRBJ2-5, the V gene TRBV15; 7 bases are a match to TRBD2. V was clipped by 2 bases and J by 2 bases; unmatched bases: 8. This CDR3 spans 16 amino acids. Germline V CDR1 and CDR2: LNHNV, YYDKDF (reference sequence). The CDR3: CATSRPLAGAQETQYF. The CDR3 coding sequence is TGTGCCACCAGCAGACCTTTAGCGGGTGCTCAAGAGACCCAGTACTTC.